A selection of T cell receptor beta chains follows, all from one sample in a study of T cell responses to AZD1222 COVID-19 vaccine. Method: immunoSEQ multiplex PCR; TCRdb's copy keeps in-frame clones and lacks some. The sample shows 130,000 to 150,000 clones, around nine tenths of them seen only once. Material: peripheral blood, obtained on day 0 of AZD1222 vaccination. The receptors come from an adult in good health. CDR3s include the opening cysteine and the closing phenylalanine or tryptophan. A D gene is named only where the DNA matches it firmly. Clone size is shown for a subset of rows, as once, few, many or a class of expanded clone.

.	.	TRBJ2-7	TRBV11-3	TGTGCCAGCAGCTTCACCCAGTCATCCGAGCAGTACTTC	CASSFTQSSEQYF
.	.	TRBJ2-7	TRBV4-2	TGTGCCTGCCCCGCGGGGGCGATGTCCTACGAGCAGTACTTC	CACPAGAMSYEQYF
.	.	TRBJ1-2	TRBV11-2	TGTGCCAGCAGCTTGCGGGGTTCTAACTATGGCTACACCTTC	CASSLRGSNYGYTF
.	.	TRBJ1-3	TRBV29-1	TGCAGCGTTGTTAGTCGACAGGACCGCTCTGGAAACACCATATATTTT	CSVVSRQDRSGNTIYF
.	.	TRBJ2-3	TRBV28	TGTGCCAGCAGCTCCCCCCGGACACATGGGACAGATACGCAGTATTTT	CASSSPRTHGTDTQYF
.	once	TRBJ1-2	TRBV7-2	TGTGCCAGCAGCCCTTCCGGGGGTCCCTATGGCTACACCTTC	CASSPSGGPYGYTF
.	.	TRBJ2-3	TRBV5-4	TGTGCCAGCAGCCCGCGGGGATCGGGCACAGATACGCAGTATTTT	CASSPRGSGTDTQYF
.	.	TRBJ2-5	TRBV2	TGTGCCAGCAGTGCCGTGAGGGTTGGAGAGACCCAGTACTTC	CASSAVRVGETQYF
.	.	TRBJ1-3	TRBV19	TGTGCCAGTAGTCCCCCAGGTGCTCGCTCTGGAAACACCATATATTTT	CASSPPGARSGNTIYF
TRBD1	.	TRBJ2-1	TRBV5-6	TGTGCCAGCAGGTCGACAGGGGAGTCCTACAATGAGCAGTTCTTC	CASRSTGESYNEQFF
.	once	TRBJ1-1	TRBV27	TGTGCCAGCAGTTTATCGGCCAGACCGAACACTGAAGCTTTCTTT	CASSLSARPNTEAFF
.	.	TRBJ1-2	TRBV3-1/TRBV3-2	TGTGCCAGCAGCCACCCGGAGGTCTACTATGGCTACACCTTC	CASSHPEVYYGYTF
.	.	TRBJ2-3	TRBV5-6	TGTGCCAGCGGTGGGGATACGCAGTATTTT	CASGGDTQYF
TRBD1	.	TRBJ2-7	TRBV29-1	TGCAGCGTTGGACCGACAGGGGACCACTCCTACGAGCAGTACTTC	CSVGPTGDHSYEQYF
.	.	TRBJ2-1	TRBV5-6	TGTGCCAGCAGCTTGGTAGCCCGGGGTGAGGTGAGAAATGAGCAGTTCTTC	CASSLVARGEVRNEQFF
.	.	TRBJ2-7	TRBV28	TGTGCCAGCAGTTTAGTAGGGGATAGCGAGCAGTACTTC	CASSLVGDSEQYF
.	.	TRBJ2-1	TRBV5-1	TGCGCCAGCAAAGGACAGTCTTTCTCTGAGCAGTTCTTC	CASKGQSFSEQFF
.	.	TRBJ2-7	TRBV29-1	TGCAGCGTTGAAGATCCCAGGGGTAGGTCCCACGAGCAGTACTTC	CSVEDPRGRSHEQYF
.	.	TRBJ2-4	TRBV12-3/TRBV12-4	TGTGCCGCCACCAGGGGGGCGCTTCAGTACTTC	CAATRGALQYF
.	.	TRBJ1-5	TRBV28	TGTGCCAGCAGGTGGGGAAGGCAGCCCCAGCATTTT	CASRWGRQPQHF
TRBD1	.	TRBJ1-2	TRBV4-1	TGCGCCAGCAGCCAAGACGGACAGGGAGCTGGCTACACCTTC	CASSQDGQGAGYTF
.	.	TRBJ1-6	TRBV7-7	TGTGCCAGCAGCTTAAGCCGGGAATCACCCCTCCACTTT	CASSLSRESPLHF
TRBD1	.	TRBJ1-5	TRBV20-1	TGCAGTGCTAGTCAATCAGGGGGGCCCCAGCATTTT	CSASQSGGPQHF
.	.	TRBJ2-7	TRBV28	TGTGCCAGCAGCAATCATATGGGAGAGGGGAACTACGAGCAGTACTTC	CASSNHMGEGNYEQYF
.	.	TRBJ1-1	TRBV5-1	TGCGCCAGCAGCCTGGGGGTTAATGGGTTTCACACTGAAGCTTTCTTT	CASSLGVNGFHTEAFF
TRBD2	.	TRBJ2-5	TRBV23-1	TGCGCCAGCAGTCAAGGGGGGCTAGCGGGAGATGGGTGGGGATTACAAGAGACCCAGTACTTC	CASSQGGLAGDGWGLQETQYF
.	.	TRBJ2-7	TRBV9	TGTGCCAGCAGCGTAGGAGCCCAAGCTCGGGAGCAGTACTTC	CASSVGAQAREQYF
.	.	TRBJ2-3	TRBV6-5	TGTGCCAGCAGCCGGACGCCCGACGCGGATACGCAGTATTTT	CASSRTPDADTQYF
.	.	TRBJ1-1	TRBV5-1	TGCGCCAGCAGCCCGGGGCTGCGGGACGGGAACACTGAAGCTTTCTTT	CASSPGLRDGNTEAFF
TRBD2	.	TRBJ2-4	TRBV2	TGTGCCAGCAGTGCGATACGGGGGGAAAACATTCAGTACTTC	CASSAIRGENIQYF
TRBD1	.	TRBJ1-2	TRBV28	TGTGCCAGCAGTTTACAGGCAGGGGGCAGCTATGGCTACACCTTC	CASSLQAGGSYGYTF
.	.	TRBJ2-5	TRBV5-8	TGTGCCAGCAGCCGGGACCGCCAAGAGACCCAGTACTTC	CASSRDRQETQYF
TRBD1	once	TRBJ1-2	TRBV6-5	TGTGCCACTGGACAGGGAGGGTTCTATGGCTACACCTTC	CATGQGGFYGYTF
TRBD1	.	TRBJ2-2	TRBV5-1	TGCGCCAGCAGCTCGACAGGGACAGGAGCCGGGGAGCTGTTTTTT	CASSSTGTGAGELFF
.	.	TRBJ1-1	TRBV3-1/TRBV3-2	TGTGCCAGCAGCCAAGCGATAGACAACACTGAAGCTTTCTTT	CASSQAIDNTEAFF
.	.	TRBJ1-5	TRBV2	TGTGCCAGCAGTGACCCGGGGCGGATCAGGAAGCCCCAGCATTTT	CASSDPGRIRKPQHF
.	.	TRBJ1-5	TRBV6-1	TGTGCCAGCAGTGAAGCGGGGGGGCGAAGTCAGCCCCAGCATTTT	CASSEAGGRSQPQHF
TRBD1	.	TRBJ1-6	TRBV28	TGTGCCAGCAGTTTTCCCCAGGGGGTTAGTTCACCCCTCCACTTT	CASSFPQGVSSPLHF
.	.	TRBJ1-1	TRBV19	TGTGCCAGTAGTATTCAAACAGGGTTGGCTGAAGCTTTCTTT	CASSIQTGLAEAFF
.	.	TRBJ2-1	TRBV7-9	TGTGCCAGCAGCTTGCCAGGGGTGTACGATGAGCAGTTCTTC	CASSLPGVYDEQFF
.	.	TRBJ2-7	TRBV19	TGTGCCAGTAGTAAGGTGGCAGGGACCCACGAGCAGTACTTC	CASSKVAGTHEQYF
TRBD2	.	TRBJ2-7	TRBV7-8	TGTGCCAGCAGCCGAGATGGGGGGGAGGCCTACGAGCAGTACTTC	CASSRDGGEAYEQYF
TRBD1	.	TRBJ2-5	TRBV6-1	TGTGCCAGCAGTGAGACAGGGTGGGAGACCCAGTACTTC	CASSETGWETQYF
TRBD1	.	TRBJ2-7	TRBV14	TGTGCCAGCAGCCGGGACAGAGGATCCTACGAGCAGTACTTC	CASSRDRGSYEQYF
.	.	TRBJ1-1	TRBV6-5	TGTGCCAGCAGTTACAGGGAAGACACTGAAGCTTTCTTT	CASSYREDTEAFF
.	.	TRBJ1-5	TRBV6-5	TGTGCCAGCAGTTACTCGACGGACTGGCCCCAGCATTTT	CASSYSTDWPQHF
.	.	TRBJ2-2	TRBV5-6	TGTGCCAGCAGCTTGGCCATCCCTCGAGGGGCGGACACCGGGGAGCTGTTTTTT	CASSLAIPRGADTGELFF
.	.	TRBJ2-3	TRBV7-9	TGTGCCAGCAGCCCCGGACAGACGACACACACAGATACGCAGTATTTT	CASSPGQTTHTDTQYF
.	.	TRBJ1-3	TRBV12-3/TRBV12-4	TGTGCCAGCACCTACTCTGGAAACACCATATATTTT	CASTYSGNTIYF
.	.	TRBJ1-1	TRBV3-1/TRBV3-2	TGTGCCAGCAGCCAAGATGGGGATCCGAACACTGAAGCTTTCTTT	CASSQDGDPNTEAFF